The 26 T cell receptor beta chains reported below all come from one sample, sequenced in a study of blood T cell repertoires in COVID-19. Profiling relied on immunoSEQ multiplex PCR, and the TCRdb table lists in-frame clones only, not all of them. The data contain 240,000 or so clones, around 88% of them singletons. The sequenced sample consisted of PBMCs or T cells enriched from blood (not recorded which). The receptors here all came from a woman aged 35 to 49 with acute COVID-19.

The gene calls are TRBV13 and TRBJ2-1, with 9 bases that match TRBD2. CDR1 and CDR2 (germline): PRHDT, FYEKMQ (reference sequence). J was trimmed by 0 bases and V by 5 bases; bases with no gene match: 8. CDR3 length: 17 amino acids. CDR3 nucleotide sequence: TGTGCCAGCAGCCCAGGACTAGCGCCGAACTCCTACAATGAGCAGTTCTTC. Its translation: CASSPGLAPNSYNEQFF. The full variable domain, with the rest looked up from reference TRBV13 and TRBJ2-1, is AAGVIQSPRHLIKEKRETATLKCYPIPRHDTVYWYQQGPGQDPQFLISFYEKMQSDKGSIPDRFSAQQFSDYHSELNMSSLELGDSALYFCASSPGLAPNSYNEQFFGPGTRLTVL.

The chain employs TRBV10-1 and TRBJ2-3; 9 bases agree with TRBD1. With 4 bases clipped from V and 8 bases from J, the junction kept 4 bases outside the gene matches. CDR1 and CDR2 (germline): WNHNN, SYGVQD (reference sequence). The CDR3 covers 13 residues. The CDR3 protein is CASSGTGDSTQYF. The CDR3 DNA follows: TGCGCCAGCAGTGGGACAGGGGATAGTACGCAGTATTTT.

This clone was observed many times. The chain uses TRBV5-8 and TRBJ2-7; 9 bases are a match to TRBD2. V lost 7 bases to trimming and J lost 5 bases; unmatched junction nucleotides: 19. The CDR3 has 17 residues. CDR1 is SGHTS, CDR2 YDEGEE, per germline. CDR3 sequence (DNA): TGTGCCAGCTGCTCTCCGGCGGGAGGGCCGATCAGCAACGAGCAGTACTTC. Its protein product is CASCSPAGGPISNEQYF.

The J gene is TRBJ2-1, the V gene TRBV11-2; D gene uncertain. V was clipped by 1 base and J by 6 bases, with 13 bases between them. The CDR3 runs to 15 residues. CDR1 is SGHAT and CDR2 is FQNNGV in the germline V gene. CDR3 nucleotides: TGTGCCAGCAGCTTAGTGGTTAGCTTCGCCAATGAGCAGTTCTTC. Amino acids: CASSLVVSFANEQFF.

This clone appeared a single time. This chain's CDR3 is CASSLGGENYNSPLHF. CDR3 DNA sequence: TGCGCCAGCAGTCTCGGGGGTGAGAACTATAATTCACCCCTCCACTTT. This sequence joins TRBV5-1 and TRBJ1-6, with a weak D call TRBD1 (5 bases). The CDR3 sequence is 16 residues long. The germline CDR1 and CDR2 sequences are SGHRS and YFSETQ. The V and J ends lost 5 bases and 3 bases respectively, with 15 bases between them.

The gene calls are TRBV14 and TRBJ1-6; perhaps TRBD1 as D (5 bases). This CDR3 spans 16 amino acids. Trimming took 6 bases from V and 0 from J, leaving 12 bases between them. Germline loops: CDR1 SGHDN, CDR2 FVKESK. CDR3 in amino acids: CASSSGGGSYNSPLHF. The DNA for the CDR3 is TGTGCCAGCAGTAGCGGCGGGGGCTCCTATAATTCACCCCTCCACTTT.

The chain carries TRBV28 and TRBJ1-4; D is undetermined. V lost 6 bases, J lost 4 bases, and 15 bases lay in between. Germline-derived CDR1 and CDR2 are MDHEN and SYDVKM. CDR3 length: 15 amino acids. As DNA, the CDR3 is TGTGCCAGCAGCCACCCCCGACGGGATAATGAAAAACTGTTTTTT. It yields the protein CASSHPRRDNEKLFF.

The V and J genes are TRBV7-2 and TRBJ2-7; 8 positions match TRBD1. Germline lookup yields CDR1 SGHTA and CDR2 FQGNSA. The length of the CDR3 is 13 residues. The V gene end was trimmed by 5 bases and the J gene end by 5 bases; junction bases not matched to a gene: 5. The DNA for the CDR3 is TGTGCCAGCAGCCTCGGACAGGGCCACGAGCAGTACTTC. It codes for CASSLGQGHEQYF.

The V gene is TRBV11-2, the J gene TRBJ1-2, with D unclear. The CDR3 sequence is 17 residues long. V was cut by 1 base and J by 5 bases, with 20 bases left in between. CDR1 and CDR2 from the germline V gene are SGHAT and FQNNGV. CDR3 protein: CASSLVLQTPQDYGYTF. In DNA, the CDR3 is TGTGCCAGCAGCTTAGTGTTGCAGACACCCCAGGATTATGGCTACACCTTC. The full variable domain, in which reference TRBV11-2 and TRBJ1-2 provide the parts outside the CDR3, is EAGVAQSPRYKIIEKRQSVAFWCNPISGHATLYWYQQILGQGPKLLIQFQNNGVVDDSQLPKDRFSAERLKGVDSTLKIQPAKLEDSAVYLCASSLVLQTPQDYGYTFGSGTRLTVV.

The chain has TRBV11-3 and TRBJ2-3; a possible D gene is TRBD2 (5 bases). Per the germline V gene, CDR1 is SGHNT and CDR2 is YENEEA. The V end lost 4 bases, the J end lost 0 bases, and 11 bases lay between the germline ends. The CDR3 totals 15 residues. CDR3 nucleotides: TGTGCCAGCAGCTCCGGGGTCGGTAGCACAGATACGCAGTATTTT. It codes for CASSSGVGSTDTQYF.

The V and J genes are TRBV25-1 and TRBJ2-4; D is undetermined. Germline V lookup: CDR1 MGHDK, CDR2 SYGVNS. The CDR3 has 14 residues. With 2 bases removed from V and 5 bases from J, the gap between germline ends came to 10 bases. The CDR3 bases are TGTGCCAGCAGTGAACATGACAAGCAAAACATTCAGTACTTC. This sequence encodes CASSEHDKQNIQYF.

The CDR3 sequence: CASSYGTSVDEQYF. In nucleotides, the CDR3 is TGTGCCAGCAGTTACGGGACTAGTGTCGACGAGCAGTACTTC. This chain joins TRBV6-6 and TRBJ2-7; 8 nucleotides line up with TRBD2. Per germline, CDR1 MNHNY and CDR2 SVGAGI (reference sequence). V dropped 2 bases and J dropped 5; count of bases not matched to a gene: 5. The CDR3 contains 14 residues.

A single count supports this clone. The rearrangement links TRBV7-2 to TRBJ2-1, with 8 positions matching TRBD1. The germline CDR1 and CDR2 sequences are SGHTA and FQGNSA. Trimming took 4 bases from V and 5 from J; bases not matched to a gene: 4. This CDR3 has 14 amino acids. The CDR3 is CASSSQGANNEQFF. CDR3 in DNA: TGTGCCAGCAGCTCGCAGGGGGCCAACAATGAGCAGTTCTTC.

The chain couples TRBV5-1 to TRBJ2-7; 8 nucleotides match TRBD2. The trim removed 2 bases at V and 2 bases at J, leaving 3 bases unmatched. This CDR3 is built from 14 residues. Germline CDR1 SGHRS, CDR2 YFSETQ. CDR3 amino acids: CASSLREGPYEQYF. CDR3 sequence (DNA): TGCGCCAGCAGCTTACGGGAGGGTCCCTACGAGCAGTACTTC. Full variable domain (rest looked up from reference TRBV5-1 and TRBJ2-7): KAGVTQTPRYLIKTRGQQVTLSCSPISGHRSVSWYQQTPGQGLQFLFEYFSETQRNKGNFPGRFSGRQFSNSRSEMNVSTLELGDSALYLCASSLREGPYEQYFGPGTRLTVT.

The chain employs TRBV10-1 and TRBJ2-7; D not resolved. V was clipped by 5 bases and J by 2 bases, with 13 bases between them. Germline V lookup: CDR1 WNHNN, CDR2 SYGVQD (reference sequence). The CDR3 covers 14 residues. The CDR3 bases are TGCGCCAGCAGTACCTCGACAATTCCCTACGAGCAGTACTTC. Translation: CASSTSTIPYEQYF.

The CDR3 DNA is TGTGCCAGCAGCCCCGGGGCTAGCGGTTACTACGAGCAGTACTTC. It is translated as CASSPGASGYYEQYF. The genes are TRBV9 and TRBJ2-7, with TRBD2 identical over 7 bases. Looked up from germline, CDR1 is SGDLS and CDR2 is YYNGEE. The V segment lost 4 bases and the J segment 3 bases; nucleotides outside the gene matches: 10. The CDR3 is 15 amino acids.

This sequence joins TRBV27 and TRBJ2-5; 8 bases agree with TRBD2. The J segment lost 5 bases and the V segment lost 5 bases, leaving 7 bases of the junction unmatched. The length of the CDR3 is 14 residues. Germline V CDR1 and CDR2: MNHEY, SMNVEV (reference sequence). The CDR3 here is CASSAGGVYETQYF. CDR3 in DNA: TGTGCCAGCAGTGCGGGAGGTGTGTATGAGACCCAGTACTTC.

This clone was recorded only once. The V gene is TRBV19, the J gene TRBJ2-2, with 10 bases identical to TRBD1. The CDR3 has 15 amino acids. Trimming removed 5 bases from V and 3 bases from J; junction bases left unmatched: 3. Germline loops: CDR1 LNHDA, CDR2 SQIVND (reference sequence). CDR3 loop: CASSLGQGDTGELFF. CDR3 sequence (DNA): TGTGCCAGTAGTCTCGGACAGGGGGACACCGGGGAGCTGTTTTTT. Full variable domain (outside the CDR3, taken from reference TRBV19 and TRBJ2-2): DGGITQSPKYLFRKEGQNVTLSCEQNLNHDAMYWYRQDPGQGLRLIYYSQIVNDFQKGDIAEGYSVSREKKESFPLTVTSAQKNPTAFYLCASSLGQGDTGELFFGEGSRLTVL.

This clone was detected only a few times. CDR3 protein: CASSSASTVSPLHF. CDR3 bases: TGTGCCAGCAGCTCGGCTTCTACAGTCTCACCCCTCCACTTT. The chain recombines TRBV7-9 with TRBJ1-6; D remains ambiguous. CDR1 is SEHNR, CDR2 FQNEAQ, per germline (reference sequence). The CDR3 is 14 residues long. Trimming removed 4 bases from V and 10 bases from J, with 14 bases in between.

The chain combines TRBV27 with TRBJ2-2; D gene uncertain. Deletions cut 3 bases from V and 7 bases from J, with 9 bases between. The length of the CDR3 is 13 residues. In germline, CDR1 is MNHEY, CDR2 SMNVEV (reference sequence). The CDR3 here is CASSFQFGGELFF. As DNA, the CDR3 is TGTGCCAGCAGTTTTCAGTTTGGCGGGGAGCTGTTTTTT.

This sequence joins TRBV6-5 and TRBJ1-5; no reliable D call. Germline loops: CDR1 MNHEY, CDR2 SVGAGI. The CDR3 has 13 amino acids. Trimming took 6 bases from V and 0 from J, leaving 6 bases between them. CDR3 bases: TGTGCCAGCAGCCTAGATAGCAATCAGCCCCAGCATTTT. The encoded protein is CASSLDSNQPQHF.

CDR3 amino acids: CAFLSRDSYEQYF. DNA for the CDR3: TGTGCCTTCCTATCCCGGGACAGTTACGAGCAGTACTTC. The chain uses TRBV30 and TRBJ2-7; the match to TRBD1 covers 7 bases. J gave up 4 bases and V 7 bases, and 10 bases lay outside the gene matches. The CDR3 totals 13 residues. Germline V CDR1 and CDR2: GTSNPN, SVGIG (reference sequence).

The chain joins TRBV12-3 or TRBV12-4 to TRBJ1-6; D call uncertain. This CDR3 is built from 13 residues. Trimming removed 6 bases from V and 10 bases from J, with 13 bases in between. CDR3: CASRVEIMSPLHF. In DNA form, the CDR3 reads TGTGCCAGCAGAGTAGAGATTATGTCACCCCTCCACTTT.

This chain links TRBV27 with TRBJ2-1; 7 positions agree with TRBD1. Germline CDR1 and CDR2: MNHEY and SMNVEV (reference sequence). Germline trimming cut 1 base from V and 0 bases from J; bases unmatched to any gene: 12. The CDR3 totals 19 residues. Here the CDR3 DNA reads TGTGCCAGCAGTTTATTTGCCCGAGGACAGGTGGGCTCCTACAATGAGCAGTTCTTC. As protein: CASSLFARGQVGSYNEQFF.

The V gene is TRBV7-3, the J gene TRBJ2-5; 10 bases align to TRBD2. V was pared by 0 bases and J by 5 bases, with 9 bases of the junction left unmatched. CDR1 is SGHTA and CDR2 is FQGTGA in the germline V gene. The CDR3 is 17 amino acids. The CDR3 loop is CASSLTPASGSRETQYF. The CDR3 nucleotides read TGTGCCAGCAGCTTAACTCCTGCTAGCGGGAGCCGGGAGACCCAGTACTTC.

The CDR3: CASTAHASYEQYF. CDR3 sequence (DNA): TGTGCCAGCACCGCCCACGCCAGCTACGAGCAGTACTTC. This sequence joins TRBV25-1 and TRBJ2-7; D is undetermined. V was trimmed by 7 bases and J by 3 bases, leaving 13 bases between them. The CDR3 has 13 residues. CDR1 is MGHDK, CDR2 SYGVNS, per germline.